Below, 2 T cell receptor beta chains from the same sample are listed, as sequenced in a study of early T cells in non-severe SARS-CoV-2 infection. TCRdb itself ran the 5' RACE reads through MiXCR, one entry per CDR3 protein. The table has about 66,000 distinct CDR3 sequences, roughly a sixth seen once. This specimen was whole blood, taken at baseline. These receptors all stem from an adult who was a healthcare worker with PCR-confirmed SARS-CoV-2 infection or an uninfected control (not recorded which).

The chain employs TRBV14 and TRBJ1-6; 7 nucleotides match TRBD1. This CDR3 comprises 14 residues. Germline V gene sequence: CDR1 SGHDN, CDR2 FVKESK. Trimming at V came to 2 bases and at J to 10 bases, leaving 5 bases not matched to a gene. The chain's CDR3 is CASSQRQGRSPLHF. The CDR3 nucleotides are TGTGCCAGCAGCCAACGACAGGGACGATCACCCCTCCACTTT. The variable domain in full, completed from reference TRBV14 and TRBJ1-6, reads EAGVTQFPSHSVIEKGQTVTLRCDPISGHDNLYWYRRVMGKEIKFLLHFVKESKQDESGMPNNRFLAERTGGTYSTLKVQPAELEDSGVYFCASSQRQGRSPLHFGNGTRLTVT.

The table lists this clonotype with many counts. V is TRBV4-1 and J is TRBJ2-3; 9 nucleotides match TRBD1. With V trimmed by 2 bases and J by 5 bases, 5 bases remained unmatched. The CDR3 consists of 15 residues. Germline V gives CDR1 MGHRA, CDR2 YSYEKL. CDR3 sequence reads: CASSQSGQGGDTQYF. The CDR3 DNA is TGCGCCAGCAGCCAATCGGGACAGGGTGGAGATACGCAGTATTTT.